The 10 T cell receptor beta chains presented below share a single source sample, sequenced in a study of blood T cell repertoires in COVID-19. The repertoire was sequenced with immunoSEQ multiplex PCR; TCRdb's copy has only in-frame clones and lacks some. Here the sample spans 50,000 to 60,000 clones, roughly nine tenths being singletons. The sequencing input was peripheral blood. All receptors derive from an elderly woman with acute or convalescent COVID-19.

The chain joins TRBV5-5 to TRBJ1-1; D unclear. Trimming removed 0 bases at V and 4 bases at J, with 7 bases between. Looked up from germline, CDR1 is SGHKS and CDR2 is YYEKEE (reference sequence). The CDR3 is 13 residues long. CDR3 DNA sequence: TGTGCCAGCAGCTTGGGAGGCCTCACTGAAGCTTTCTTT. Its protein is CASSLGGLTEAFF.

The chain combines TRBV19 with TRBJ1-5, with D possibly being TRBD1 (6 bases). Germline lookup yields CDR1 LNHDA and CDR2 SQIVND (reference sequence). V shed 3 bases and J shed 4 bases, with 13 bases lying between them. The CDR3 spans 15 residues. The CDR3 protein is CASSIQQGVNQPQHF. The CDR3 DNA sequence: TGTGCCAGTAGTATTCAACAGGGCGTTAATCAGCCCCAGCATTTT.

This clone was counted a single time. In DNA form, the CDR3 reads TGCGCCAGCAGCCAAGAAAGGGGGTTTAGTTTCCCCCAGTTCTTC. It encodes CASSQERGFSFPQFF. The chain employs TRBV4-1 and TRBJ2-1; D perhaps matches TRBD1 (6 bases). This CDR3 region has 15 residues. Germline V gene sequence: CDR1 MGHRA, CDR2 YSYEKL. V lost 0 bases to trimming and J lost 13 bases, with 19 bases between them.

The chain uses TRBV9 and TRBJ2-1, with TRBD1 matching 7 bases. From germline, CDR1 is SGDLS and CDR2 YYNGEE. CDR3 length equals 14 residues. Losses at the gene ends were 3 bases for V and 4 bases for J; bases not matched to a gene: 4. CDR3 bases: TGTGCCAGCAGCGACGGGACAGCTTACAATGAGCAGTTCTTC. Its translation is CASSDGTAYNEQFF. Combining the CDR3 with reference TRBV9 and TRBJ2-1 gives the whole variable domain DSGVTQTPKHLITATGQRVTLRCSPRSGDLSVYWYQQSLDQGLQFLIQYYNGEERAKGNILERFSAQQFPDLHSELNLSSLELGDSALYFCASSDGTAYNEQFFGPGTRLTVL.

The rearrangement joins TRBV14 to TRBJ2-2; D might be TRBD2 (6 bases). V lost 0 bases and J lost 4, with 12 bases in between. Germline CDR1 reads SGHDN; CDR2 reads FVKESK. This CDR3 is built from 16 residues. In nucleotides, the CDR3 is TGTGCCAGCAGCCAAGATTTCGGGAGTTTCACCGGGGAGCTGTTTTTT. The encoded protein is CASSQDFGSFTGELFF.

The chain has TRBV6-5 and TRBJ1-1; 8 bases are shared with TRBD1. The germline V gene encodes CDR1 MNHEY and CDR2 SVGAGI. The ends lost 8 bases at V and 3 bases at J; junction bases unmatched: 8. The CDR3 runs to 14 residues. The CDR3 DNA is TGTGCCAGCGGCCAGGGGGCGGGGTACACTGAAGCTTTCTTT. This translates into CASGQGAGYTEAFF.

V gene TRBV6-5 combines with J gene TRBJ1-2; D is undetermined. The V gene lost 3 bases and the J gene lost 2 bases, with 13 bases spanning the gap. The V gene's germline CDR1 is MNHEY and CDR2 SVGAGI. The CDR3 sequence is 15 residues long. This CDR3 reads CASSYSAVANYGYTF. Written as DNA, the CDR3 is TGTGCCAGCAGTTATTCCGCAGTCGCAAACTATGGCTACACCTTC.

J is TRBJ1-1 and V is TRBV12-3 or TRBV12-4; 7 bases are shared with TRBD1. There are 13 residues in the CDR3. Trimming took 7 bases from V and 2 from J; bases not matched to a gene: 4. The CDR3 spells CASTRQGNTEAFF. The CDR3 coding sequence is TGTGCCAGCACCAGACAGGGAAACACTGAAGCTTTCTTT.

The V gene is TRBV15, the J gene TRBJ2-1, with 16 bases lining up with TRBD2. V lost 11 bases and J lost 5; bases outside the gene matches: 24. The CDR3 spans 21 residues. Germline CDR1 LNHNV, CDR2 YYDKDF (reference sequence). The CDR3 bases are TGTGCCCCCCAGGGATCACCGGGACTAGCGGGAGGGCCAGGTTCTCACAATGAGCAGTTCTTC. Translating it yields CAPQGSPGLAGGPGSHNEQFF.

This clone was seen just once. The J gene is TRBJ2-7, the V gene TRBV6-2 or TRBV6-3; no clear D gene. From germline, CDR1 is MNHEY and CDR2 SVGEGT. V was cut by 7 bases and J by 0 bases, with 19 bases left in between. The CDR3 loop spans 16 amino acids. The CDR3 sequence is CASTPPLQRRSYEQYF. Written as DNA, the CDR3 is TGTGCCAGCACCCCCCCTCTCCAGCGCCGCTCCTACGAGCAGTACTTC.